This is a list of T cell receptor beta chains from one sample in a study of CD8+ T cells in alopecia areata. Assay: immunoSEQ multiplex PCR; the TCRdb copy retains only in-frame clones and omits some. The data hold about 98,000 clones, with around two fifths observed a single time. The sequencing sample was made of CD4+ T cells sorted from blood. Receptors were obtained from a human donor with alopecia areata. The CDR3 runs from the conserved cysteine through the conserved F or W. The D gene is left open where the match is weak. Where a row states a size, it is once, few, many or the class of an expanded clone; other rows omit it.

NA | NA | TRBJ2-4 | TRBV7-9 | CASSLGGAPIQYF | TGTGCCAGCAGCTTAGGAGGGGCTCCCATTCAGTACTTC
few | NA | TRBJ2-5 | TRBV5-6 | CARSWVQETQYF | TGTGCCAGAAGTTGGGTTCAAGAGACCCAGTACTTC
NA | TRBD1 | TRBJ2-7 | TRBV29-1 | CSVGTSGTGKGYEQYF | TGCAGCGTCGGTACCTCAGGGACAGGGAAAGGCTACGAGCAGTACTTC
NA | NA | TRBJ1-4 | TRBV29-1 | CSVEESLGGEKLFF | TGCAGCGTTGAAGAGTCCCTCGGGGGTGAAAAACTGTTTTTT
NA | NA | TRBJ1-1 | TRBV7-2 | CASSPGGHNTEAFF | TGTGCCAGCAGCCCGGGAGGACACAACACTGAAGCTTTCTTT
NA | NA | TRBJ2-2 | TRBV29-1 | CSVVQGGAGELFF | TGCAGCGTTGTTCAGGGTGGGGCCGGGGAGCTGTTTTTT
NA | NA | TRBJ2-5 | TRBV29-1 | CSVARRQETQYF | TGCAGCGTTGCCCGCAGGCAAGAGACCCAGTACTTC
few | NA | TRBJ2-4 | TRBV29-1 | CSVSLAKNIQYF | TGCAGCGTCAGCCTAGCCAAAAACATTCAGTACTTC
NA | TRBD2 | TRBJ2-1 | TRBV5-1 | CASTSGRAVEQFF | TGCGCCAGCACGAGCGGGAGGGCCGTAGAGCAGTTCTTC
NA | NA | TRBJ2-6 | TRBV6-5 | CASSIRSGANVLTF | TGTGCCAGCAGTATACGCTCTGGGGCCAACGTCCTGACTTTC
NA | NA | TRBJ2-3 | TRBV5-1 | CASSLDRVPTDTQYF | TGCGCCAGCAGCTTGGACAGGGTACCCACAGATACGCAGTATTTT
NA | NA | TRBJ2-3 | TRBV29-1 | CSAAPGTTGADTQYF | TGCAGCGCAGCACCCGGGACAACTGGAGCAGATACGCAGTATTTT
NA | NA | TRBJ2-1 | TRBV5-4 | CASSLGPGAYNEQFF | TGTGCCAGCAGCTTAGGGCCGGGGGCCTACAATGAGCAGTTCTTC
few | TRBD1 | TRBJ2-5 | TRBV29-1 | CSFCRGGASQETQYF | TGCAGCTTTTGTAGAGGGGGCGCGTCCCAAGAGACCCAGTACTTC
NA | NA | TRBJ1-1 | TRBV29-1 | CSSKVADYSTEAFF | TGCAGCTCGAAGGTGGCAGACTACAGTACTGAAGCTTTCTTT
NA | NA | TRBJ1-2 | TRBV30 | CAWLREASYTF | TGTGCCTGGCTACGCGAGGCTAGCTACACCTTC
few | NA | TRBJ2-7 | TRBV5-1 | CASSLGFDGPYEQYF | TGCGCCAGCAGCTTGGGATTTGACGGCCCCTACGAGCAGTACTTC
few | NA | TRBJ2-1 | TRBV29-1 | CSVIAGGGGEQFF | TGCAGCGTGATCGCAGGGGGCGGGGGTGAGCAGTTCTTC
few | NA | TRBJ2-7 | TRBV19 | CASSMIAPGVYEQYF | TGTGCCAGTAGCATGATTGCCCCGGGAGTCTACGAGCAGTACTTC
NA | NA | TRBJ2-3 | TRBV4-2 | CASSTTADTQYF | TGTGCCAGCAGCACGACGGCAGATACGCAGTATTTT
NA | NA | TRBJ1-2 | TRBV6-5 | CASRSHGGEIYGYTF | TGTGCCAGCAGAAGCCACGGGGGGGAGATCTATGGCTACACCTTC
few | NA | TRBJ1-4 | TRBV25-1 | CASSGLDMTTNEKLFF | TGTGCCAGCAGTGGCCTAGATATGACAACTAATGAAAAACTGTTTTTT
NA | NA | TRBJ2-3 | TRBV7-2 | CASSLARAPGADTQYF | TGTGCCAGCAGCTTAGCGCGGGCGCCCGGGGCAGATACGCAGTATTTT
NA | NA | TRBJ2-3 | TRBV6-6 | CASSPSGSTDTQYF | TGTGCCAGCAGCCCTTCGGGGAGCACAGATACGCAGTATTTT
NA | NA | TRBJ2-7 | TRBV5-6 | CASSLTSYEQYF | TGTGCCAGCAGTCTCACAAGCTACGAGCAGTACTTC
NA | NA | TRBJ2-1 | TRBV30 | CAWSVLGVWKGSYNEQFF | TGTGCCTGGAGTGTACTTGGCGTGTGGAAGGGGTCCTACAATGAGCAGTTCTTC
NA | NA | TRBJ1-2 | TRBV19 | CASSFRQSGFSGYTF | TGTGCCAGTAGTTTTCGACAGTCCGGATTCTCTGGCTACACCTTC
NA | TRBD1 | TRBJ2-3 | TRBV2 | CASTFGQAGDTQYF | TGTGCCAGCACATTCGGACAGGCGGGAGATACGCAGTATTTT
few | NA | TRBJ2-3 | TRBV2 | CASSLGTDTQYF | TGTGCCAGCAGTTTAGGGACCGATACGCAGTATTTT
NA | NA | TRBJ2-5 | TRBV30 | CAWARGWETQYF | TGTGCCTGGGCTAGGGGGTGGGAGACCCAGTACTTC
once | NA | TRBJ2-1 | TRBV7-2 | CASSYRGGQFF | TGTGCCAGCAGCTACCGAGGAGGGCAGTTCTTC
few | TRBD2 | TRBJ2-3 | TRBV29-1 | CSSSGLAGGTDTQYF | TGCAGCTCCTCCGGACTAGCTGGGGGCACAGATACGCAGTATTTT
NA | NA | TRBJ2-6 | TRBV5-1 | CASSLDMAGTGANVLTF | TGCGCCAGCAGCTTGGATATGGCAGGGACTGGGGCCAACGTCCTGACTTTC
NA | TRBD1 | TRBJ2-1 | TRBV29-1 | CSLTGTGDGEQFF | TGCAGCTTAACCGGGACAGGGGACGGGGAGCAGTTCTTC
NA | NA | TRBJ2-7 | TRBV29-1 | CSVGGSGPYEQYF | TGCAGCGTCGGAGGCTCAGGCCCTTACGAGCAGTACTTC